Listed here is a single TCR beta chain. This specimen comes from a study of blood T cell repertoires in COVID-19. Sequencing used immunoSEQ multiplex PCR; TCRdb keeps in-frame clones, though not all of them. The top ten hold approximately 1.5% of the sample, which has roughly 200,000 clones, roughly 80% seen once. Sample: peripheral blood. The sequence came from a human donor in a cohort sampled during active COVID-19.

CDR3 loop: CASSQTRRSGGTQYF. The DNA for the CDR3 is TGTGCCAGCAGCCAAACCAGACGGTCTGGCGGGACCCAGTACTTC. The V and J genes are TRBV3-1 (or the pseudogene TRBV3-2) and TRBJ2-5; D ambiguous. The CDR3 spans 15 residues. The germline gives CDR1 LGHDT, CDR2 YNNKEL (reference sequence). With 2 bases removed from V and 7 bases from J, the gap between germline ends came to 17 bases.